This T cell receptor beta chain is drawn from a study of OX40 agonist ivuxolimab in advanced cancers. Across the whole study: Patients assigned to dose escalation were diagnosed with hepatocellular carcinoma, melanoma, renal cell or head and neck cancer. Study-wide results and limits: Normalized expansion of T-cell clones was also low for some nonresponders.

Libraries were prepared by immunoSEQ multiplex PCR; TCRdb keeps only in-frame clonotypes and omits some of them. Counted here are more than 75,000 clones, 70% to 90% occurring once; the ten biggest clones make up approximately 0.93%. Between the trimmed V and J ends, which lost 1 base and 3 bases, there was a span of 10 bases. The CDR3 has 15 residues. Germline CDR1 is SGHAT and CDR2 is FQNNGV. In regard to this clone: Its antigen is not identified. Other DNA sequences in the same sample also yield this CDR3.

Sequences were derived from CD4+ or CD8+ T cells sorted from blood, sampled in a trial of the OX40 agonist ivuxolimab. This clonotype was obtained from an adult with an advanced solid tumor such as melanoma, head and neck, liver or kidney cancer. The rearrangement links TRBV11-2 to TRBJ1-3; the D is unclear. The DNA of the CDR3 is TGTGCCAGCAGCTTAGGAGCCGCAGGTGGAAACACCATATATTTT. Translating gives CASSLGAAGGNTIYF.